Listed below are T cell receptor beta chains from one sample, sequenced in a study of blood T cell repertoires in COVID-19. The assay was immunoSEQ multiplex PCR, and TCRdb's table has in-frame clones only and misses some. In the table there are fewer than 700,000 clones, roughly 89% of which are singletons. Sequencing was performed on peripheral blood. The receptors originated from a woman aged 50 to 60 with COVID-19, enrolled during active disease. CDR3s include the opening cysteine and the closing phenylalanine or tryptophan. Each record gives: J gene, V gene, D gene, clone size, CDR3 DNA, CDR3 protein. D genes are given only for firm matches. Size is omitted from some rows. Given values are once, few, many or a class for expanded clones.

J: TRBJ2-3; V: TRBV24-1; D: TRBD1; size: -; DNA: TGTGCCACCAGTGATTTCACAGGGGGCAACACAGATACGCAGTATTTT; CDR3: CATSDFTGGNTDTQYF
J: TRBJ2-5; V: TRBV11-2; D: -; size: -; DNA: TGTGCCAGCAGCTTAGGTGGGGACATCGACGTGAACTTC; CDR3: CASSLGGDIDVNF
J: TRBJ1-2; V: TRBV27; D: -; size: -; DNA: TGTGCCAGCAGTTTAGATTGGGCAGCCGCTAACTATGGCTACACCTTC; CDR3: CASSLDWAAANYGYTF
J: TRBJ2-2; V: TRBV11-2; D: -; size: -; DNA: TGTGCCAGCATTCTAGGCCCGGTCAGCGGGGAGCTGTTTTTT; CDR3: CASILGPVSGELFF
J: TRBJ2-5; V: TRBV6-5; D: TRBD1; size: -; DNA: TGTGCCAGTTCGCGGGACAGGGAAGAGACCCAGTACTTC; CDR3: CASSRDREETQYF
J: TRBJ2-3; V: TRBV3-1/TRBV3-2; D: -; size: -; DNA: TGTGCCAGCAGCCAACAGCGGTCCGGAGATACGCAGTATTTT; CDR3: CASSQQRSGDTQYF
J: TRBJ1-4; V: TRBV7-2; D: TRBD1; size: -; DNA: TGTGCCAGCAGCTTAGAAGGGACAGTAGGAAAACTGTTTTTT; CDR3: CASSLEGTVGKLFF
J: TRBJ1-1; V: TRBV10-2; D: TRBD1; size: once; DNA: TGCGCCAGCAGTGAGGGCAGGGGGCGGTACACTGAAGCTTTCTTT; CDR3: CASSEGRGRYTEAFF
J: TRBJ1-4; V: TRBV10-3; D: TRBD1; size: -; DNA: TGTGCCATCAGCCCGAGAGGGACAGGAGATGAAAAACTGTTTTTT; CDR3: CAISPRGTGDEKLFF
J: TRBJ1-6; V: TRBV30; D: -; size: -; DNA: TGTGCCTGGAGTGGCGGTCTGGCGGGGGGTGGCTCACCCCTCCACTTT; CDR3: CAWSGGLAGGGSPLHF
J: TRBJ1-2; V: TRBV5-6; D: -; size: -; DNA: TGTGCCAGCAGCTTTCGGGGGACTTATGGCTACACCTTC; CDR3: CASSFRGTYGYTF
J: TRBJ2-1; V: TRBV19; D: -; size: -; DNA: TGTGCCAGTAGTATAATGACAACCAATGAGCAGTTCTTC; CDR3: CASSIMTTNEQFF
J: TRBJ1-3; V: TRBV30; D: -; size: -; DNA: TGTGCCTGGACCCGGGGTGGAAACACCATATATTTT; CDR3: CAWTRGGNTIYF
J: TRBJ2-2; V: TRBV27; D: TRBD1; size: -; DNA: TGTGCCACCCACGACAGGGCGAGCACCGGGGAGCTGTTTTTT; CDR3: CATHDRASTGELFF
J: TRBJ2-2; V: TRBV27; D: TRBD1; size: -; DNA: TGTGCCAGCAGCCAAACAGGGGCGATAAACACCGGGGAGCTGTTTTTT; CDR3: CASSQTGAINTGELFF
J: TRBJ1-5; V: TRBV19; D: -; size: -; DNA: TGTGCCAGTAGTGGGGCCCCGGGAGGCAATCAGCCCCAGCATTTT; CDR3: CASSGAPGGNQPQHF
J: TRBJ2-1; V: TRBV18; D: TRBD1; size: -; DNA: TGTGCCAGCTCACCGAACAGGGGGCCCAATGAGCAGTTCTTC; CDR3: CASSPNRGPNEQFF
J: TRBJ2-3; V: TRBV5-1; D: TRBD2; size: -; DNA: TGCGCCAGCAGCTCGAGCGGGGAGACAGATACGCAGTATTTT; CDR3: CASSSSGETDTQYF
J: TRBJ1-5; V: TRBV27; D: -; size: few; DNA: TGTGCCAGCAGTTTATATGGAGGTGAGCAGCCCCAGCATTTT; CDR3: CASSLYGGEQPQHF
J: TRBJ2-3; V: TRBV5-4; D: -; size: -; DNA: TGTGCCAGCAGCTTGCCGGGGGGCACAGATACGCAGTATTTT; CDR3: CASSLPGGTDTQYF
J: TRBJ2-3; V: TRBV19; D: TRBD2; size: once; DNA: TGTGCCAGTAGCCACCCGGGAGGTCAGGGAACAGATACGCAGTATTTT; CDR3: CASSHPGGQGTDTQYF
J: TRBJ2-7; V: TRBV10-3; D: -; size: -; DNA: TGTGCCATCAGGGGGGGACAGTCCCAGGAGCAGTACTTC; CDR3: CAIRGGQSQEQYF
J: TRBJ1-2; V: TRBV6-6; D: -; size: -; DNA: TGTGCCAGCACCCTCTGGTTTGAGGGAGGGGACGGCTACACCTTC; CDR3: CASTLWFEGGDGYTF
J: TRBJ2-2; V: TRBV7-8; D: TRBD2; size: -; DNA: TGTGCCAGCAGCTTGAGGGGCGGGGGGCCCAACACCGGGGAGCTGTTTTTT; CDR3: CASSLRGGGPNTGELFF
J: TRBJ1-6; V: TRBV27; D: -; size: -; DNA: TGTGCCAGCCTCTCCCCTATCGGCCTCCACTTT; CDR3: CASLSPIGLHF
J: TRBJ1-3; V: TRBV19; D: -; size: -; DNA: TGTGCCAGTAGTGTTACAGGGTTAGGAAACACCATATATTTT; CDR3: CASSVTGLGNTIYF
J: TRBJ1-4; V: TRBV27; D: TRBD1; size: -; DNA: TGTGCCAGCAGCCCAGGGGGCATCAATGAAAAACTGTTTTTT; CDR3: CASSPGGINEKLFF
J: TRBJ1-2; V: TRBV6-1; D: TRBD1; size: few; DNA: TGTGCCAGCAGTGAAGAGGCAGGGGGAAGTAACTATGGCTACACCTTC; CDR3: CASSEEAGGSNYGYTF
J: TRBJ1-4; V: TRBV6-1; D: -; size: -; DNA: TGTGCCAGCAGTGAAGCGCTGGGGCTAGGAAATGAAAAACTGTTTTTT; CDR3: CASSEALGLGNEKLFF
J: TRBJ1-2; V: TRBV9; D: TRBD1; size: -; DNA: TGTGCCAGCAGCCCCAGACAGGGTTGGGGCTATGGCTACACCTTC; CDR3: CASSPRQGWGYGYTF
J: TRBJ1-5; V: TRBV7-9; D: TRBD1; size: -; DNA: TGTGCCAGCAGCTTTGGGACAGGTAATCAGCCCCAGCATTTT; CDR3: CASSFGTGNQPQHF
J: TRBJ1-6; V: TRBV19; D: -; size: -; DNA: TGTGCCAGTAGTGCGGGGACTCATAATTCACCCCTCCACTTT; CDR3: CASSAGTHNSPLHF
J: TRBJ2-1; V: TRBV6-2/TRBV6-3; D: TRBD2; size: -; DNA: TGTGCCAGCAGTTTTAGGCTAGCGGGGGTATCAAGATACAATGAGCAGTTCTTC; CDR3: CASSFRLAGVSRYNEQFF
J: TRBJ1-1; V: TRBV6-2/TRBV6-3; D: -; size: -; DNA: TGTGCCAGCAGTTACTCCAAAATTAGGGGGAACACTGAAGCTTTCTTT; CDR3: CASSYSKIRGNTEAFF
J: TRBJ1-1; V: TRBV24-1; D: -; size: once; DNA: TGTGCCACCAGTGATTCGACTGAAGCTTTCTTT; CDR3: CATSDSTEAFF
J: TRBJ2-1; V: TRBV5-6; D: -; size: -; DNA: TGTGCCAGCAGCCCAGCATTGCAGGGCTCCCAGTTCTTC; CDR3: CASSPALQGSQFF
J: TRBJ2-2; V: TRBV27; D: -; size: -; DNA: TGTGCCAGCAGCCTAGCGGGGGACAGGGTGAACCTAAACACCGGGGAGCTGTTTTTT; CDR3: CASSLAGDRVNLNTGELFF
J: TRBJ1-1; V: TRBV28; D: -; size: -; DNA: TGTGCCAGCAGTTTGAACAGGGCGGACACTGAAGCTTTCTTT; CDR3: CASSLNRADTEAFF
J: TRBJ2-1; V: TRBV7-3; D: TRBD2; size: -; DNA: TGTGCCAGCAGCATTAGCGGGGGGCCCGCCAATGAGCAGTTCTTC; CDR3: CASSISGGPANEQFF
J: TRBJ1-1; V: TRBV6-5; D: -; size: -; DNA: TGTGCCAGCAGTTACGGGCAGGGGAACACTGAAGCTTTCTTT; CDR3: CASSYGQGNTEAFF